This T cell receptor (beta chain) was retrieved from a study of tumor-infiltrating lymphocytes in primary liver carcinoma. Study-wide background: Patients comprised men and women whose ages fell between 30 and 69 years. The study, taken as a whole, reports: Tumor-adjacent and tumor-blood pairs displayed less overlap than did pairs of tumor regions. Blood's top-250-clone fraction was significantly lower than that of tumors (p = 0.039).

This CDR3 spans 14 amino acids. Germline V lookup: CDR1 MGHRA, CDR2 YSYEKL. A constant-region primer primed TCR beta cDNA synthesis from 400 to 600 ng of total RNA. It was through three nested multiplex PCR rounds of slightly modified ARM-PCR that TCR beta libraries arose. A C-beta reverse primer and TRBV1-TRBV30 forward primers served in each of the first two PCR rounds, at 10 cycles apiece. TCRdb passed the multiplex PCR reads through MiXCR, listing each CDR3 protein once. This table holds tens of thousands of distinct CDR3 sequences, roughly 74% found once. Extraction of RNA together with DNA used about 17-34 mg of unsorted bulk tissue. Primary liver carcinomas in the patients were surgically resected. Worth noting for this clonotype: Its target is not known. One junction end disagrees with the germline gene, perhaps due to a read error.

V usage is TRBV4-1 and J usage is TRBJ1-3, with 7 bases fitting TRBD1. Sequencing used tumor-adjacent normal liver tissue. The receptor was isolated from a woman aged 25 to 39 with primary liver carcinoma and hepatitis B virus infection. CDR3 bases: TGCGCCAGCAGCCAACGGGACAGCGGAAACACCGTATATTTT. It codes for CASSQRDSGNTVYF.